The T cell receptor beta chain under discussion was sequenced for a study of blood T cell repertoires in COVID-19. The germline V gene encodes CDR1 MGHRA and CDR2 YSYEKL. This CDR3 is built from 15 residues. V was clipped by 5 bases and J by 2 bases, with 15 bases between them. Donors of Cohort 3 who recovered were those that had two negative PCRs, clearance, or symptom resolution. Using immunoSEQ multiplex PCR, the repertoire was profiled, and TCRdb retains in-frame clones only, with some absent. The data show 190,000 or so clones, with about four fifths seen just once and approximately 12% held by the top ten.

The sequence derives from a man aged 35 to 55 who had recovered from COVID-19. The J gene is TRBJ1-2, the V gene TRBV4-1; TRBD1 might be the D (5 bases). The specimen sequenced was PBMCs or T cells enriched from blood (not recorded which). In DNA, the CDR3 is TGCGCCAGCAGCTCCGCAGGGATTCTCAACTATGGCTACACCTTC. Translated, it gives CASSSAGILNYGYTF.